This T cell receptor beta chain is drawn from a study of OX40 agonist ivuxolimab in advanced cancers. Study overall: The eligibility criteria allowed prior anti-PD-1, anti-PD-L1 or anti-CTLA-4 therapy, and around 38% had some.

Details on this clone: Antigen specificity is unknown.

The germline V gene encodes CDR1 MNHEY and CDR2 SMNVEV (reference sequence). The CDR3 contains 16 residues. The V end was cut by 1 base, the J end by 4 bases, with 17 bases between. Study results and caveats: Clones of CD4+ and CD8+ blood T cells grew by week 6 at doses of 0.1 to 3.0 mg/kg. Low normalized T-cell clonal expansion was also seen in some nonresponders. In CD8+ T cells, expanded clones were on average more numerous than in CD4+.

Produced via immunoSEQ multiplex PCR; TCRdb's table is partial and in-frame only. Of 50,000 to 60,000 clones listed, about four fifths were seen once; the top ten hold approximately 4.5%. The origin of this receptor is an adult with an advanced solid tumor such as melanoma, head and neck, liver or kidney cancer. The V call is TRBV27, the J call TRBJ2-7; D might be TRBD1 (6 bases). This sample comprised CD4+ or CD8+ T cells sorted from blood, obtained in a trial of the OX40 agonist ivuxolimab. This CDR3 reads CASSLYPSAGAYEQYF. CDR3 in DNA: TGTGCCAGCAGTTTATACCCGTCGGCAGGGGCATACGAGCAGTACTTC.